This TCR beta chain was recorded in a study of blood T cell repertoires in COVID-19. TCRdb's table, derived via immunoSEQ multiplex PCR, lists solely in-frame clones and lacks some. The data show 200,000 to 300,000 clones, over 70% seen once. There are a few counts of this clone. In germline, CDR1 is SGHVS, CDR2 FQNEAQ. The V and J ends lost 1 base and 4 bases respectively, with 8 bases between them. The CDR3 length is 14 residues. Recruits, aged about 18 to 100 years, lived in 20 to 30 US areas. Cohorts were based on clinical histories the participants reported. Exposed volunteers were people who met a COVID-19 case within 2 weeks before study entry.

The sample taken for sequencing was PBMCs or T cells enriched from blood (not recorded which). The receptor comes from a woman in her 40s who had been exposed to COVID-19. The genes are TRBV7-8 and TRBJ1-5; no clear D gene. CDR3 in DNA: TGTGCCAGCAGCTTAGATTACAGAAATCAGCCCCAGCATTTT. It encodes CASSLDYRNQPQHF.